This T cell receptor (beta chain) was sequenced in a study of OX40 agonist ivuxolimab in advanced cancers. Overall study: Clinicians treated patients with ivuxolimab, an agonistic anti-OX40 (CD134) antibody. Administration of intravenous ivuxolimab to patients occurred every 2 weeks at 0.01 to 10 mg/kg. Patients achieving partial responses numbered three: one hepatocellular carcinoma case and two cutaneous melanoma cases.

This CDR3 is built from 16 residues. Trimming took off 6 bases at V and 4 bases at J, with 18 bases between the two ends. Germline V gives CDR1 MNHEY, CDR2 SMNVEV (reference sequence). TCRdb's copy holds only in-frame clones and misses some; the assay was immunoSEQ multiplex PCR. This sample yields tens of thousands of clones, of which roughly 84% are seen a single time; 2.6% belongs to the top ten. This clone was counted between two and nine times. The rearrangement joins TRBV27 to TRBJ1-4; perhaps TRBD1 as D (6 bases). The specimen comprised CD4+ or CD8+ T cells sorted from blood, sampled in a trial of the OX40 agonist ivuxolimab. The receptor was derived from an adult with an advanced solid tumor such as melanoma, head and neck, liver or kidney cancer. Here the CDR3 reads CASSPGLAGVNEKLFF. The CDR3, as DNA: TGTGCCAGCAGCCCAGGGTTGGCAGGGGTTAATGAAAAACTGTTTTTT.